Sequencing of this T cell receptor (beta chain) was carried out in a study of blood T cell repertoires in COVID-19. Study overall: Samples taken during acute and convalescent COVID-19 were collected in the United States, Italy and Spain. T cells, B-cell-depleted T cells, or PBMCs supplied cDNA or gDNA.

Per the original data handling: Amplification from reference gene primers served as the basis for estimated nucleated cell counts. Assay used: immunoSEQ multiplex PCR; TCRdb lists only in-frame clones, some missing. V and J calls and clone size are copied from that table; D and trimming were computed from the DNA. The sample records roughly 43,000 clones, 90% being singletons. The TCR was taken from a man aged 45-65 years with active COVID-19. The sample was peripheral blood.

This chain's CDR3 is CASSPHDRDSYEQYF. In DNA form, the CDR3 reads TGTGCCAGTAGTCCCCACGACAGGGACTCCTACGAGCAGTACTTC. V usage is TRBV19 and J usage is TRBJ2-7, with 7 bases identical to TRBD1. Germline V lookup: CDR1 LNHDA, CDR2 SQIVND (reference sequence). CDR3 length: 15 amino acids. J lost 0 bases, V lost 5 bases, and 7 bases had no gene match.